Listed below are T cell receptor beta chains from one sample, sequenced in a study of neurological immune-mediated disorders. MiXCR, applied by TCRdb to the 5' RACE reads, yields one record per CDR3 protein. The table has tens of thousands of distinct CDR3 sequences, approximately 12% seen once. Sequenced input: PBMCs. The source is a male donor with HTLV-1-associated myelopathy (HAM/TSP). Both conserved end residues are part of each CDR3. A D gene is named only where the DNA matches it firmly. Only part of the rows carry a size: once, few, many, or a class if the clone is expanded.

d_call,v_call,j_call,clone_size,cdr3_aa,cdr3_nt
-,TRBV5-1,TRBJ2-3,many,CASSLVAAPSDTQYF,TGCGCCAGCAGCTTGGTAGCGGCCCCAAGCGATACGCAGTATTTT
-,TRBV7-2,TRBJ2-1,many,CASSLVPLREQFF,TGTGCCAGCAGCTTAGTTCCGCTTAGGGAGCAGTTCTTC
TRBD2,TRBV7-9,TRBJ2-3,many,CASSLSGESTDTQYF,TGTGCCAGCAGCTTAAGCGGGGAAAGCACAGATACGCAGTATTTT
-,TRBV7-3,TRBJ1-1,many,CASSLRRETEAFF,TGTGCCAGCAGCTTAAGGAGGGAAACTGAAGCTTTCTTT
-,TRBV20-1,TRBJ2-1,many,CSAHPRGAVGYNEQFF,TGCAGTGCCCATCCCCGGGGGGCCGTAGGTTACAATGAGCAGTTCTTC
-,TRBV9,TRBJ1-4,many,CASSPRTREKLFF,TGTGCCAGCAGCCCCCGGACGAGGGAAAAACTGTTTTTT
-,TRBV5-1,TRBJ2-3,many,CASSFSGDRSDTQYF,TGCGCCAGCAGCTTTTCAGGGGATCGGTCAGATACGCAGTATTTT
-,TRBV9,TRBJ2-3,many,CASSVDFRGATDTQYF,TGTGCCAGCAGCGTAGATTTCAGGGGGGCCACAGATACGCAGTATTTT
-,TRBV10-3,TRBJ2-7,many,CAISEGGGSSYEQYF,TGTGCCATCAGTGAGGGGGGCGGCAGCTCCTACGAGCAGTACTTC
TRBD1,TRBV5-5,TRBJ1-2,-,CASSPIRDSAIYGYTF,TGTGCCAGCAGCCCGATCCGGGACAGCGCTATCTATGGCTACACCTTC
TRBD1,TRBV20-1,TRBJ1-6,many,CSASPGTGESPLHF,TGCAGTGCTTCTCCCGGGACAGGGGAGTCACCCCTCCACTTT
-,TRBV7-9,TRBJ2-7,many,CASSADSRSYEQYF,TGTGCCAGCAGCGCCGACAGCCGCTCCTACGAGCAGTACTTC
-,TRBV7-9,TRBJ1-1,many,CASSSPPPADTEAFF,TGTGCCAGCAGCTCCCCCCCGCCGGCGGACACTGAAGCTTTCTTT
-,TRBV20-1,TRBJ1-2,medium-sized,CSARAGFGGYTF,TGCAGTGCTCGGGCAGGGTTCGGGGGCTACACCTTC
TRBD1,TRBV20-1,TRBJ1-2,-,CSATTGSPYGYTF,TGCAGTGCAACGACAGGGAGCCCCTATGGCTACACCTTC
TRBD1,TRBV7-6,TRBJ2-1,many,CASSLDRVIFF,TGTGCCAGCAGTTTGGACAGGGTGATCTTCTTC
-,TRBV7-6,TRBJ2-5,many,CASLSLAGEETQYF,TGTGCCAGTCTCTCCTTGGCAGGGGAGGAGACCCAGTACTTC
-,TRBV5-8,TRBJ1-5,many,CASSLTVGIVQPQHF,TGTGCCAGCAGCTTGACAGTGGGTATTGTTCAGCCCCAGCATTTT
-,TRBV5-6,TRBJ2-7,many,CASSAGQLYEQYF,TGTGCCAGCAGCGCGGGACAGCTCTACGAGCAGTACTTC
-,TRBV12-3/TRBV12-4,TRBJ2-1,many,CASSLPPGVNEQFF,TGTGCCAGCAGTTTACCTCCGGGGGTCAATGAGCAGTTCTTC
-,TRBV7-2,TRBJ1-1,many,CASSLARREVTEAFF,TGTGCCAGCAGCTTAGCGCGCAGGGAGGTCACTGAAGCTTTCTTT
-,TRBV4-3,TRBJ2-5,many,CASSQERTDPETQYF,TGCGCCAGCAGCCAAGAGAGGACAGACCCAGAGACCCAGTACTTC
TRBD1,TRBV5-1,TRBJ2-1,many,CASSLAGQGYNEQFF,TGCGCCAGCAGCTTGGCCGGACAGGGGTACAATGAGCAGTTCTTC
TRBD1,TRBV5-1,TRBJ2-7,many,CASSSGTASYEQYF,TGCGCCAGCAGCTCCGGGACAGCCTCCTACGAGCAGTACTTC
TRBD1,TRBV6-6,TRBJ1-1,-,CASREGALYQEAFF,TGTGCCAGCCGGGAGGGGGCGCTTTACCAAGAAGCTTTCTTT